This TCR beta chain came from a study of metastatic and nonmetastatic thyroid tumors. Overall study findings and caveats: For both blood and tumor, malignant thyroid tumors reportedly showed significantly higher TCR beta diversity than benign nodules did.

About this clone itself: The antigen is undetermined.

TCRdb reprocessed the PCR reads via MiXCR. In the table there are over 9,500 clones, about 32% of which are singletons. Thyroid surgery was performed in patients who had received no treatment beforehand. The source of this sequence is a male donor with papillary thyroid cancer or a benign thyroid nodule (not recorded which). Some clones in this sample may be carry-over from other donors' samples. Sequenced input: tumor tissue.

The CDR3 coding sequence is TGTGCCAGCAGTTTACCCCACAGGGTTGGAAATACGCAGTATTTT. The encoded protein is CASSLPHRVGNTQYF. The chain recombines TRBV12-3 or TRBV12-4 with TRBJ2-3, with D possibly matching TRBD1 (6 bases). The CDR3 runs 15 residues. Trimming left V 2 bases short and J 7 bases short, with 16 bases between.